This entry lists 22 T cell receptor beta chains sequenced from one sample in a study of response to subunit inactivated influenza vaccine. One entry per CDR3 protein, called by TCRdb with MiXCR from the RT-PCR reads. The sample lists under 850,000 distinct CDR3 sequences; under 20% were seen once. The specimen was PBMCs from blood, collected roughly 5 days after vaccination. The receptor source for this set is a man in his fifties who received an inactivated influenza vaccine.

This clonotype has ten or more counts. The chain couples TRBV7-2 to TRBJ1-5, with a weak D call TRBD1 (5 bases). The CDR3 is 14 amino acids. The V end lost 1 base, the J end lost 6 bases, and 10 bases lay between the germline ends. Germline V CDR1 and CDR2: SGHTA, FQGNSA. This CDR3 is CASSLVGDSQPQHF. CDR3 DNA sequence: TGTGCCAGCAGCTTAGTGGGGGACTCTCAGCCCCAGCATTTT.

The CDR3 reads CSAQKGQGGSYEQYF. The CDR3 DNA is TGCAGTGCTCAGAAGGGACAGGGGGGCTCCTACGAGCAGTACTTC. The chain links TRBV20-1 to TRBJ2-7; 11 positions match TRBD1. Germline CDR1 DFQATT, CDR2 SNEGSKA (reference sequence). The CDR3 is 15 amino acids. Trimming cost V 5 bases and J 0 bases; bases outside gene matches: 6.

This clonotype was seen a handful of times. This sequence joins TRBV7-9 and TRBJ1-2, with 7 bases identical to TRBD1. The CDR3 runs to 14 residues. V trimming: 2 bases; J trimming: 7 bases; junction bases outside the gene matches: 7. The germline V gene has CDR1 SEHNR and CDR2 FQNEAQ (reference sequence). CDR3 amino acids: CASSLSGGGIGYTF. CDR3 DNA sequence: TGTGCCAGCAGCTTATCAGGGGGTGGCATTGGCTACACCTTC.

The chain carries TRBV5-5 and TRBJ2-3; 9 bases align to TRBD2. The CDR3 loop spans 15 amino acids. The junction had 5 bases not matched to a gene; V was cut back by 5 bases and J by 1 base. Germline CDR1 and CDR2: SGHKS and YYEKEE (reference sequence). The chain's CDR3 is CASSHSGSGTDTQYF. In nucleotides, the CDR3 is TGTGCCAGCAGTCATAGCGGGAGTGGCACAGATACGCAGTATTTT.

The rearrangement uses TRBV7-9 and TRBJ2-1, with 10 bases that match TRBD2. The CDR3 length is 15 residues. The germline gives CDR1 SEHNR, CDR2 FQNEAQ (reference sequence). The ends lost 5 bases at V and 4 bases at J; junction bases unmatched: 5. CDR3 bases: TGTGCCAGCAGCCTCAATAGCGGGGGGTACAATGAGCAGTTCTTC. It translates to CASSLNSGGYNEQFF.

The CDR3 sequence: CASSQQSGVTQETQYF. The CDR3 bases are TGTGCCAGCAGCCAACAAAGCGGGGTGACTCAAGAGACCCAGTACTTC. The chain has TRBV7-2 and TRBJ2-5; TRBD2 matches 7 bases. The CDR3 is 16 amino acids. J gave up 2 bases and V 5 bases, and 11 bases lay outside the gene matches. Germline V CDR1 and CDR2: SGHTA, FQGNSA.

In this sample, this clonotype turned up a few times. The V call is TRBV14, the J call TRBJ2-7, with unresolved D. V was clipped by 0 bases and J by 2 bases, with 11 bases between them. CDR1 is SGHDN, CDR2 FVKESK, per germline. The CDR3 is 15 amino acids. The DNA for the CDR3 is TGTGCCAGCAGCCAAGAAGGATTTCCTACCTACGAGCAGTACTTC. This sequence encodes CASSQEGFPTYEQYF.

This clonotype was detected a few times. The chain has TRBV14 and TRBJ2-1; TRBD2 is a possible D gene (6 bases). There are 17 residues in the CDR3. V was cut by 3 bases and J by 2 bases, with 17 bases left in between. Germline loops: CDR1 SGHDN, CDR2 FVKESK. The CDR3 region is CASSHAPGLGTYNEQFF. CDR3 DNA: TGTGCCAGCAGCCATGCACCGGGACTCGGTACCTACAATGAGCAGTTCTTC.

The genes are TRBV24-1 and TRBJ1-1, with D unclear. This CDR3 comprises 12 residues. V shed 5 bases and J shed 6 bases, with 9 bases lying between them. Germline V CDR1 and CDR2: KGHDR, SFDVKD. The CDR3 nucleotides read TGTGCCACCAGTGCTCTCCCGGCTGAAGCTTTCTTT. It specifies CATSALPAEAFF.

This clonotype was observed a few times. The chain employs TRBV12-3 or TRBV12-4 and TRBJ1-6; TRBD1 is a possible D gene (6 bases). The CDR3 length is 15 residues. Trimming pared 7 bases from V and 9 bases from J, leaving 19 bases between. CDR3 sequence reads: CASISSGGPGSPLHF. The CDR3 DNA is TGTGCCAGCATCTCAAGCGGGGGCCCGGGTTCACCCCTCCACTTT.

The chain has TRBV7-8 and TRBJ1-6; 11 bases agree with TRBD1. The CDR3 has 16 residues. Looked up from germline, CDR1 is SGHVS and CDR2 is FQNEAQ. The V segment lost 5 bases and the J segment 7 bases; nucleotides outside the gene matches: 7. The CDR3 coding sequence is TGTGCCAGCAGCAACCGGGACAGGGGGACAAATTCACCCCTCCACTTT. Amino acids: CASSNRDRGTNSPLHF.

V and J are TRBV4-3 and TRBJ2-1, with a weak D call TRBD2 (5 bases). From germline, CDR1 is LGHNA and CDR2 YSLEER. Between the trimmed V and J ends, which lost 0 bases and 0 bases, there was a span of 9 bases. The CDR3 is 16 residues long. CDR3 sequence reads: CASSQEADSSYNEQFF. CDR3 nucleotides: TGCGCCAGCAGCCAAGAAGCGGATAGCTCCTACAATGAGCAGTTCTTC.

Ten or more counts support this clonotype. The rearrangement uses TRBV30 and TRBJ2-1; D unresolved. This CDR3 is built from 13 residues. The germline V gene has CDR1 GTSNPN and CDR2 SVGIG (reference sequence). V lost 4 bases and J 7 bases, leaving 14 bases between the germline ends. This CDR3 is CAWIGPPRNEQFF. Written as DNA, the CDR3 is TGTGCCTGGATAGGCCCCCCTAGAAATGAGCAGTTCTTC.

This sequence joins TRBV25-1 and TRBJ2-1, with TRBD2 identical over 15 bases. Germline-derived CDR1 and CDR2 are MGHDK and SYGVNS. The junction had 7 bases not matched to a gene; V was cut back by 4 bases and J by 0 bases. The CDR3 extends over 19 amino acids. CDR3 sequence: CASSGGLAGGWSSYNEQFF. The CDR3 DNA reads TGTGCCAGCAGTGGGGGACTAGCGGGAGGATGGAGCTCCTACAATGAGCAGTTCTTC. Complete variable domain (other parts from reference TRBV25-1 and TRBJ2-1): EADIYQTPRYLVIGTGKKITLECSQTMGHDKMYWYQQDPGMELHLIHYSYGVNSTEKGDLSSESTVSRIRTEHFPLTLESARPSHTSQYLCASSGGLAGGWSSYNEQFFGPGTRLTVL.

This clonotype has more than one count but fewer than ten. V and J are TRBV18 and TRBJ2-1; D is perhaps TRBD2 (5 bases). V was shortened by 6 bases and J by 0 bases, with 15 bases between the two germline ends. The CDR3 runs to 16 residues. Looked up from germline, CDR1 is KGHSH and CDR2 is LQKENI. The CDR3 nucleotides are TGTGCCAGCTCCCTTAACGGGGTGAGCTCCTACAATGAGCAGTTCTTC. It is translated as CASSLNGVSSYNEQFF.

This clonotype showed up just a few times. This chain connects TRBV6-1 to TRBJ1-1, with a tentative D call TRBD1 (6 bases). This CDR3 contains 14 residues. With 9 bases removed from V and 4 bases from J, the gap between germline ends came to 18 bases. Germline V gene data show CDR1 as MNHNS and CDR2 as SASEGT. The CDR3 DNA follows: TGTGCCAGTTCCCCCCGGGGGCGCGTCACTGAAGCTTTCTTT. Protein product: CASSPRGRVTEAFF.

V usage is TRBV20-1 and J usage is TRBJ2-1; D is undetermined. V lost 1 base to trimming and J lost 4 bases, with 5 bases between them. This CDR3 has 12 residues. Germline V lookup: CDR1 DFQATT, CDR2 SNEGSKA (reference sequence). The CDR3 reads CSARAHYNEQFF. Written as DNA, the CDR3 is TGCAGTGCTAGAGCTCATTACAATGAGCAGTTCTTC.

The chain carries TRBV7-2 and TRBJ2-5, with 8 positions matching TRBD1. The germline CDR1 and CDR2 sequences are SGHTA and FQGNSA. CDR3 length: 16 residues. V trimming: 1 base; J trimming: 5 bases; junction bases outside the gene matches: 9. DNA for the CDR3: TGTGCCAGCAGCTTAGTGGTGGCAGGGGGCCCGGAGACCCAGTACTTC. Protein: CASSLVVAGGPETQYF.

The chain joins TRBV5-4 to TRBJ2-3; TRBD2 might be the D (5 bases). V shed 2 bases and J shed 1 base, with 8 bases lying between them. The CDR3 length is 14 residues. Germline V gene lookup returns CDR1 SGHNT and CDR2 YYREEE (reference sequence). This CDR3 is CASSFTEGTDTQYF. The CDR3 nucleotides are TGTGCCAGCAGCTTTACGGAGGGCACAGATACGCAGTATTTT.

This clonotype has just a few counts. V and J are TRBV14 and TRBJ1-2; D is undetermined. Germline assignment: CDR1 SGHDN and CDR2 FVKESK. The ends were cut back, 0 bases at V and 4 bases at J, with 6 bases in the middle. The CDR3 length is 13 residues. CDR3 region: CASSQDPAYGYTF. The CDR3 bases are TGTGCCAGCAGCCAAGATCCGGCCTATGGCTACACCTTC.

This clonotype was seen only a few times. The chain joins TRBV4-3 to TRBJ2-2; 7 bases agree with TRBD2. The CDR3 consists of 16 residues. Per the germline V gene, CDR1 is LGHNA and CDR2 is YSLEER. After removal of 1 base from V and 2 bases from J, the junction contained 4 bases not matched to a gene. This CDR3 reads CASSQGGGVNTGELFF. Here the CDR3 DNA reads TGCGCCAGCAGCCAAGGGGGGGGAGTAAACACCGGGGAGCTGTTTTTT.

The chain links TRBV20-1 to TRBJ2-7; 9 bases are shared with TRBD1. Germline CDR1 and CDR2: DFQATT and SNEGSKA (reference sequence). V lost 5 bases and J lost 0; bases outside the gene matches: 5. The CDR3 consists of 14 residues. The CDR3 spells CSAPGQGHSYEQYF. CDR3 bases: TGCAGTGCTCCAGGACAGGGGCACTCCTACGAGCAGTACTTC.